Presented here are 9 T cell receptor beta chains from one specimen sequenced in a study of T cell repertoires in cytomegalovirus infection. These receptors' antigens are unknown. TCRdb reanalysed the reads using MiXCR and keeps one entry per CDR3 protein. Among roughly 990,000 distinct CDR3 sequences listed, approximately 33% were seen once. This material consisted of cultured CD8+ T cells from PBMCs, taken from culture after CMV antigen stimulation. These receptors all come from a human donor in good health (CMV status not recorded). Some clones in this sample may be carry-over from other donors' samples.

This clonotype appeared many times. The chain combines TRBV7-2 with TRBJ2-3; 7 bases map to TRBD2. Per germline, CDR1 SGHTA and CDR2 FQGNSA. V dropped 5 bases and J dropped 0; count of bases not matched to a gene: 14. CDR3 length: 18 residues. CDR3 protein: CASSPKGPAGFSTDTQYF. The CDR3 DNA follows: TGTGCCAGCAGCCCGAAGGGTCCAGCGGGGTTCAGCACAGATACGCAGTATTTT.

The table lists this clonotype with a few counts. The J gene is TRBJ1-1, the V gene TRBV6-6, with unresolved D. Germline CDR1 is MNHNY and CDR2 is SVGAGI (reference sequence). V was pared by 8 bases and J by 2 bases, with 12 bases between. This CDR3 has 13 residues. The CDR3 DNA follows: TGTGCCAGCCAAATAGGCAGCAACACTGAAGCTTTCTTT. Translation: CASQIGSNTEAFF.

This rearrangement joins TRBV2 to TRBJ1-5; D uncertain. Trimming removed 7 bases at V and 1 base at J, with 5 bases between. Looked up from germline, CDR1 is SNHLY and CDR2 is FYNNEI. The CDR3 spans 12 residues. As DNA, the CDR3 is TGTGCCAGCAAACAGAGCAATCAGCCCCAGCATTTT. It codes for CASKQSNQPQHF. Drawing the rest from reference TRBV2 and TRBJ1-5, the complete variable domain is EPEVTQTPSHQVTQMGQEVILRCVPISNHLYFYWYRQILGQKVEFLVSFYNNEISEKSEIFDDQFSVERPDGSNFTLKIRSTKLEDSAMYFCASKQSNQPQHFGDGTRLSIL.

The J gene is TRBJ2-7, the V gene TRBV27, with 7 bases lining up with TRBD1. The CDR3 covers 15 residues. The V gene end was trimmed by 6 bases and the J gene end by 2 bases; junction bases not matched to a gene: 10. From germline, CDR1 is MNHEY and CDR2 SMNVEV (reference sequence). The CDR3 region has the DNA TGTGCCAGCAGCCGTGGATCCGGGACAGCCTACGAGCAGTACTTC. It encodes CASSRGSGTAYEQYF.

The CDR3 spells CASSGTGGGLYEQYV. In nucleotides, the CDR3 is TGTGCCAGCAGCGGGACAGGGGGGGGTCTCTACGAGCAGTACGTC. The chain carries TRBV7-9 and TRBJ2-7; 11 positions match TRBD1. The V gene end was trimmed by 5 bases and the J gene end by 3 bases; junction bases not matched to a gene: 6. The CDR3 is made up of 15 amino acids. CDR1 and CDR2 (germline): SEHNR, FQNEAQ (reference sequence).

The chain recombines TRBV7-9 with TRBJ2-2, with TRBD1 identical over 7 bases. This CDR3 has 15 residues. Germline V gives CDR1 SEHNR, CDR2 FQNEAQ (reference sequence). V shed 6 bases, J shed 8 bases, and the junction held 12 bases outside the gene matches. The CDR3 loop reads CASSPKGAEYGELFF. The CDR3 nucleotides are TGTGCCAGCAGTCCAAAGGGGGCAGAGTATGGGGAGCTGTTTTTT.

The CDR3 region has the DNA TGTGCCAGCACGGGACAGGGGACGGATCAGCCCCAGCATTTT. It yields the protein CASTGQGTDQPQHF. The V call is TRBV19, the J call TRBJ1-5; 10 nucleotides match TRBD1. This CDR3 contains 14 residues. With 9 bases clipped from V and 5 bases from J, the junction kept 7 bases outside the gene matches. CDR1 and CDR2 from the germline V gene are LNHDA and SQIVND (reference sequence). The full variable domain, rest sourced from reference TRBV19 and TRBJ1-5, is DGGITQSPKYLFRKEGQNVTLSCEQNLNHDAMYWYRQDPGQGLRLIYYSQIVNDFQKGDIAEGYSVSREKKESFPLTVTSAQKNPTAFYLCASTGQGTDQPQHFGDGTRLSIL.

The chain has TRBV27 and TRBJ2-1; D is possibly TRBD2 (5 bases). The CDR3 is 13 amino acids. Germline CDR1 reads MNHEY; CDR2 reads SMNVEV (reference sequence). The V gene lost 8 bases and the J gene lost 9 bases, with 17 bases spanning the gap. As DNA, the CDR3 is TGTGCCAGCCTAGGGAGCCCAGACCGTGAGCAGTTCTTC. It codes for CASLGSPDREQFF.

The gene calls are TRBV6-2 or TRBV6-3 and TRBJ1-2; D is uncertain. The germline V and J ends were trimmed by 2 bases and 0 bases, with 10 bases remaining between them. Germline-derived CDR1 and CDR2 are MNHEY and SVGEGT. This CDR3 contains 15 residues. CDR3 bases: TGTGCCAGCAGTTACCGGGAAGGGCCTAACTATGGCTACACCTTC. It encodes CASSYREGPNYGYTF.